This T cell receptor (beta chain) was observed in a study of T-cell memory formation after mild COVID-19. Study-wide points: Within pre-infection memory, some responding clones were found, suggesting cross-reactive memory joined. Clones contracting across day 15 to 85 had a balanced CD4/CD8 profile; later expanding clones leaned CD4+.

CDR3 length: 14 amino acids. Between the trimmed V and J ends, which lost 0 bases and 7 bases, there was a span of 13 bases. Germline values: CDR1 GTSNPN, CDR2 SVGIG (reference sequence). In the case of this clonotype: What it recognizes is unknown.

Each CDR3 protein is one row after TCRdb ran MiXCR on the 5' RACE reads. The sample includes around 340,000 distinct CDR3 sequences, roughly an eighth of them seen just once. This chain uses TRBV30 with TRBJ2-4; D is ambiguous. The TCR comes from a man aged 18 to 29 who had mild COVID-19 (a few samples of this study predate the infection). Cell type and time point are not known. Material for sequencing was PBMCs or a T cell subset sorted from them (not recorded which). Here the CDR3 reads CAWSVWKGWNIQYF. CDR3 DNA: TGTGCCTGGAGTGTATGGAAGGGCTGGAACATTCAGTACTTC.